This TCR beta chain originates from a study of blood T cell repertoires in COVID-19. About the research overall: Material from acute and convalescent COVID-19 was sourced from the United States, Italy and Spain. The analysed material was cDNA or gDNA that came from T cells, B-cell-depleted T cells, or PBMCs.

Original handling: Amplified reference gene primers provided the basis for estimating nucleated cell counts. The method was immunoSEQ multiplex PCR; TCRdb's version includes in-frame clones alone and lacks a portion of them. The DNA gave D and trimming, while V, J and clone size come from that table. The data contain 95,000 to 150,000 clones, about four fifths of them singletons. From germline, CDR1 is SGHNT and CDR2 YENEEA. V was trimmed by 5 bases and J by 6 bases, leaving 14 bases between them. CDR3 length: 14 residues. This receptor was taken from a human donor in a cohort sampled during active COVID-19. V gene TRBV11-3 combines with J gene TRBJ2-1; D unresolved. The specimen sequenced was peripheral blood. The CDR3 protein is CASSVTTISNEQFF. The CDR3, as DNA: TGTGCCAGCAGCGTCACTACCATTTCCAATGAGCAGTTCTTC. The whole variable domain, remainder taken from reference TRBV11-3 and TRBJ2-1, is EAGVVQSPRYKIIEKKQPVAFWCNPISGHNTLYWYLQNLGQGPELLIRYENEEAVDDSQLPKDRFSAERLKGVDSTLKIQPAELGDSAVYLCASSVTTISNEQFFGPGTRLTVL.